One sample yielded the 30 T cell receptor beta chains listed below, sequenced in a study of cytomegalovirus exposure and HLA in healthy donors. The primer mix had 60 Vbeta and 13 Jbeta primers. Profiling relied on immunoSEQ multiplex PCR, and the TCRdb table lists in-frame clones only, not all of them. The table lists 90,000 to 100,000 clones, about 74% of them singletons. The material sequenced was PBMCs. The source is a male donor in good health and CMV-seronegative.

This clone was picked up a small number of times. This chain joins TRBV28 and TRBJ2-3; D possibly corresponds to TRBD2 (6 bases). The CDR3 is 18 residues long. The V and J ends lost 6 bases and 1 base respectively, with 23 bases between them. Germline V gene lookup returns CDR1 MDHEN and CDR2 SYDVKM. The CDR3 DNA reads TGTGCCAGCAGCCCACTGATGGGGCGGGAAATGGGCACAGATACGCAGTATTTT. Translated: CASSPLMGREMGTDTQYF.

This clone was found many times. The chain carries TRBV6-5 and TRBJ1-2; 9 bases are shared with TRBD1. V dropped 8 bases and J dropped 4; count of bases not matched to a gene: 2. The CDR3 consists of 12 residues. CDR1 MNHEY and CDR2 SVGAGI come from the germline V gene. The CDR3 sequence is CASVGQGYGYTF. The CDR3 coding sequence is TGTGCCAGCGTGGGACAGGGCTATGGCTACACCTTC.

The chain recombines TRBV11-2 with TRBJ2-7; 8 positions match TRBD1. The CDR3 consists of 16 residues. Trimming removed 3 bases from V and 3 bases from J; junction bases left unmatched: 10. CDR1 and CDR2 from the germline V gene are SGHAT and FQNNGV. The CDR3 loop is CASSFDRGLRIYEQYF. As DNA, the CDR3 is TGTGCCAGCAGCTTTGACAGGGGATTGAGGATCTACGAGCAGTACTTC. Full variable domain (remainder filled in from reference TRBV11-2 and TRBJ2-7): EAGVAQSPRYKIIEKRQSVAFWCNPISGHATLYWYQQILGQGPKLLIQFQNNGVVDDSQLPKDRFSAERLKGVDSTLKIQPAKLEDSAVYLCASSFDRGLRIYEQYFGPGTRLTVT.

The chain couples TRBV14 to TRBJ1-1; D is ambiguous. The germline V gene has CDR1 SGHDN and CDR2 FVKESK. V lost 4 bases and J lost 2, with 8 bases in between. The CDR3 sequence is 13 residues long. The CDR3 bases are TGTGCCAGCAGCCGAGTCGTAAACACTGAAGCTTTCTTT. It encodes CASSRVVNTEAFF.

This chain uses TRBV19 with TRBJ2-7; 16 positions match TRBD2. Trimming cost V 5 bases and J 2 bases; bases outside gene matches: 12. The length of the CDR3 is 19 residues. CDR1 LNHDA and CDR2 SQIVND come from the germline V gene (reference sequence). CDR3 sequence: CASSDLGLAGGPRAYEQYF. The CDR3 DNA is TGTGCCAGTAGTGACCTGGGACTAGCGGGAGGGCCGAGGGCCTACGAGCAGTACTTC.

The J gene is TRBJ1-1, the V gene TRBV7-2, with D unresolved. V lost 2 bases, J lost 4 bases, and 14 bases lay in between. Germline-derived CDR1 and CDR2 are SGHTA and FQGNSA. This CDR3 contains 15 residues. The CDR3 spells CASSLLAGGGTEAFF. CDR3 DNA sequence: TGTGCCAGCAGCTTATTGGCGGGCGGAGGCACTGAAGCTTTCTTT.

This chain uses TRBV4-2 with TRBJ1-5; no clear D gene. This CDR3 spans 13 amino acids. Germline V gene data show CDR1 as LGHNA and CDR2 as YNFKEQ. With 1 base removed from V and 4 bases from J, the gap between germline ends came to 5 bases. CDR3 DNA: TGTGCCAGCAGCCAAGGCAGTAATCAGCCCCAGCATTTT. This gives the protein CASSQGSNQPQHF.

The rearrangement links TRBV29-1 to TRBJ2-5; maybe TRBD1 (5 bases). The CDR3 has 19 residues. Trimming removed 0 bases at V and 5 bases at J, with 28 bases between. Germline CDR1 is SQVTM and CDR2 is ANQGSEA. The CDR3 region has the DNA TGCAGCGTTGAAGATCCCCTGCAGGGTCGTTTTCTAGGGGTGGAGACCCAGTACTTC. Encoded protein: CSVEDPLQGRFLGVETQYF.

This clone was detected a few times. The V call is TRBV7-9, the J call TRBJ2-1; 10 bases map to TRBD2. Germline values: CDR1 SEHNR, CDR2 FQNEAQ (reference sequence). V was pared by 6 bases and J by 8 bases, with 10 bases of the junction left unmatched. The CDR3 runs to 15 residues. The CDR3 loop reads CASRYSSGSIYEQFF. The CDR3 coding sequence is TGTGCCAGCAGGTATTCTAGCGGGAGTATCTATGAGCAGTTCTTC.

The chain joins TRBV7-3 to TRBJ2-7; the D is unclear. In germline, CDR1 is SGHTA, CDR2 FQGTGA. V lost 5 bases and J 6 bases, leaving 20 bases between the germline ends. The CDR3 consists of 15 residues. CDR3 protein: CASSPRGSPLGEQYF. In nucleotides, the CDR3 is TGTGCCAGCAGCCCCCGCGGATCCCCCCTTGGCGAGCAGTACTTC.

J is TRBJ2-5 and V is TRBV6-6; unclear D gene. The tail of the sequence fits TRBJ2-7 better, so the J call may be wrong. This CDR3 contains 14 residues. Germline CDR1 reads MNHNY; CDR2 reads SVGAGI (reference sequence). CDR3 DNA sequence: TGTGCCAGCAGTGCCCTGAGACTGCCCTACGAGCAGTACTTC. Its protein is CASSALRLPYEQYF.

The chain links TRBV28 to TRBJ2-7, with 8 nucleotides matching TRBD1. The germline V gene has CDR1 MDHEN and CDR2 SYDVKM. The CDR3 runs 16 residues. With V trimmed by 2 bases and J by 9 bases, 15 bases remained unmatched. CDR3 in DNA: TGTGCCAGCAGTTTACCGGTCTCGGACAGGGTAATCTGGCAGTACTTC. Residues: CASSLPVSDRVIWQYF.

J is TRBJ1-2 and V is TRBV5-5; TRBD1 aligns across 7 bases. Germline V gives CDR1 SGHKS, CDR2 YYEKEE (reference sequence). CDR3 length: 14 residues. Trimming at V came to 6 bases and at J to 8 bases, leaving 13 bases not matched to a gene. The CDR3 DNA reads TGTGCCAGCAACGATGCAGGGGGAGTCGGGGGCTACACCTTC. Translation gives CASNDAGGVGGYTF.

The V call is TRBV27, the J call TRBJ2-1; TRBD1 might be the D (5 bases). V gave up 3 bases and J gave up 0 bases, with 12 bases separating them. The germline V gene has CDR1 MNHEY and CDR2 SMNVEV (reference sequence). The CDR3 extends over 16 amino acids. Here the CDR3 reads CASSFVQAFSYNEQFF. In DNA, the CDR3 is TGTGCCAGCAGTTTTGTACAGGCGTTCTCCTACAATGAGCAGTTCTTC.

This sequence joins TRBV6-4 and TRBJ2-2, with TRBD1 matching over 7 bases. Losses at the gene ends were 6 bases for V and 5 bases for J; bases not matched to a gene: 6. There are 14 residues in the CDR3. Looked up from germline, CDR1 is MRHNA and CDR2 is SNTAGT. The CDR3 loop reads CASSGTAGTGELFF. CDR3 in DNA: TGTGCCAGCAGCGGGACAGCCGGGACCGGGGAGCTGTTTTTT.

Here the CDR3 reads CASSLFGEPQHF. CDR3 sequence (DNA): TGTGCCAGCAGTTTATTCGGTGAGCCCCAGCATTTT. J is TRBJ1-5 and V is TRBV28; D gene ambiguous. The germline V gene encodes CDR1 MDHEN and CDR2 SYDVKM. Trimming left V 1 base short and J 8 bases short, with 6 bases between. This CDR3 region has 12 residues.

The chain is built from TRBV11-2 and TRBJ2-1; 16 nucleotides line up with TRBD2. V lost 5 bases to trimming and J lost 7 bases; unmatched junction nucleotides: 5. CDR1 is SGHAT and CDR2 is FQNNGV in the germline V gene. The CDR3 is 16 amino acids. The CDR3 here is CASSGGLAGGWNEQFF. The CDR3 DNA reads TGTGCCAGCAGCGGGGGACTAGCGGGAGGGTGGAATGAGCAGTTCTTC.

The CDR3 DNA is TGTGCCAGCGCGAGATCGGGAGCAGAGGGGAATGAGCAGTTCTTC. Translating gives CASARSGAEGNEQFF. The chain joins TRBV9 to TRBJ2-1; D may be TRBD2 (6 bases). Germline CDR1 and CDR2: SGDLS and YYNGEE. This CDR3 comprises 15 residues. Trimming pared 7 bases from V and 7 bases from J, leaving 21 bases between.

The rearrangement uses TRBV4-2 and TRBJ1-2; D ambiguous. Trimming left V 0 bases short and J 8 bases short, with 19 bases between. This CDR3 is 16 amino acids long. CDR1 and CDR2 from the germline V gene are LGHNA and YNFKEQ. For the CDR3, the DNA is TGTGCCAGCAGCCAAGAAGTCGAGGGAGTTGGCGAGGGCTACACCTTC. Translating gives CASSQEVEGVGEGYTF.

CDR3 sequence (DNA): TGCGCCAGTACCGAATCGACTAGCGGGAGCCCCTCTACCGGGGAGCTGTTTTTT. It is translated as CASTESTSGSPSTGELFF. This chain connects TRBV5-1 to TRBJ2-2, with 12 nucleotides matching TRBD2. The ends lost 8 bases at V and 5 bases at J; junction bases unmatched: 16. The germline V gene encodes CDR1 SGHRS and CDR2 YFSETQ. The CDR3 totals 18 residues.

This clone was counted between two and nine times. The V call is TRBV7-2, the J call TRBJ2-1; perhaps TRBD2 as D (5 bases). CDR1 SGHTA and CDR2 FQGNSA come from the germline V gene. Trimming removed 1 base from V and 13 bases from J, with 11 bases in between. This CDR3 is built from 12 residues. For the CDR3, the DNA is TGTGCCAGCAGCTTAGGGACCGGGGATCAGTTCTTC. This gives the protein CASSLGTGDQFF.

This clone was counted between two and nine times. V is TRBV5-1 and J is TRBJ2-1; TRBD2 matches 8 bases. V trimming: 4 bases; J trimming: 5 bases; junction bases outside the gene matches: 17. The germline V gene has CDR1 SGHRS and CDR2 YFSETQ. This CDR3 comprises 18 residues. Written as DNA, the CDR3 is TGCGCCAGCAGCCCGGGGGGGGCAGGGGTTTCGGCTCACAATGAGCAGTTCTTC. Protein: CASSPGGAGVSAHNEQFF.

J is TRBJ2-1 and V is TRBV5-1, with TRBD1 matching 8 bases. The germline V gene encodes CDR1 SGHRS and CDR2 YFSETQ. This CDR3 spans 14 amino acids. Germline trimming cut 3 bases from V and 2 bases from J; bases unmatched to any gene: 1. In DNA, the CDR3 is TGCGCCAGCAGCTCCAGGGGGCCCTACAATGAGCAGTTCTTC. Protein product: CASSSRGPYNEQFF.

The gene calls are TRBV18 and TRBJ1-1; D remains unclear. Germline CDR1 and CDR2: KGHSH and LQKENI. V shed 4 bases and J shed 3 bases, with 9 bases lying between them. The CDR3 totals 13 residues. Here the CDR3 reads CASSQVTDTEAFF. The DNA of the CDR3 is TGTGCCAGCTCACAAGTAACGGACACTGAAGCTTTCTTT.

The chain links TRBV27 to TRBJ2-7, with a weak D call TRBD1 (5 bases). CDR1 and CDR2 from the germline V gene are MNHEY and SMNVEV (reference sequence). Trimming took off 3 bases at V and 6 bases at J, with 12 bases between the two ends. The CDR3 length is 13 residues. The CDR3 DNA is TGTGCCAGCAGTTTTCTAGGGGTTCGCGAGCAGTACTTC. It codes for CASSFLGVREQYF.

The chain uses TRBV11-2 and TRBJ2-4; maybe TRBD1 (6 bases). With 1 base removed from V and 6 bases from J, the gap between germline ends came to 10 bases. This CDR3 spans 14 amino acids. CDR1 SGHAT and CDR2 FQNNGV come from the germline V gene. The CDR3 region is CASSLVTGTNIQYF. In DNA, the CDR3 is TGTGCCAGCAGCTTAGTAACAGGGACAAACATTCAGTACTTC.

The chain uses TRBV15 and TRBJ2-5, with D perhaps matching TRBD2 (6 bases). Germline CDR1 is LNHNV and CDR2 is YYDKDF (reference sequence). This CDR3 has 13 amino acids. Between the trimmed V and J ends, which lost 3 bases and 7 bases, there was a span of 12 bases. The CDR3 DNA sequence: TGTGCCACCAGCAGCGGGGGTACGGGGACCCAGTACTTC. Translating it yields CATSSGGTGTQYF.

As for this clone: The same CDR3 can be traced to other DNA sequences in this sample. The J gene is TRBJ2-7, the V gene TRBV5-1; 14 bases are shared with TRBD2. The CDR3 is 15 residues long. Unmatched junction bases numbered 1, after V lost 3 bases and J lost 2 bases. The V gene's germline CDR1 is SGHRS and CDR2 YFSETQ. The CDR3 here is CASSWGLAGAYEQYF. CDR3 nucleotides: TGCGCCAGCAGCTGGGGACTAGCGGGAGCCTACGAGCAGTACTTC.

The chain joins TRBV5-1 to TRBJ2-7; 12 nucleotides agree with TRBD1. J lost 3 bases, V lost 0 bases, and 4 bases had no gene match. The germline CDR1 and CDR2 sequences are SGHRS and YFSETQ. The CDR3 runs 16 residues. CDR3 in amino acids: CASSLEGTGGFYEQYF. CDR3 DNA sequence: TGCGCCAGCAGCTTGGAAGGGACAGGGGGCTTCTACGAGCAGTACTTC.

The rearrangement links TRBV27 to TRBJ1-2; D might be TRBD1 (6 bases). Trimming left V 3 bases short and J 4 bases short, with 15 bases between. This CDR3 spans 15 amino acids. Germline V gives CDR1 MNHEY, CDR2 SMNVEV (reference sequence). The DNA for the CDR3 is TGTGCCAGCAGTTTGAGCCGAACAGGGATCTATGGCTACACCTTC. The encoded protein is CASSLSRTGIYGYTF.